This T cell receptor beta chain was obtained from a study of blood T cell repertoires in COVID-19 (dated by TCRdb to about 2020). A note on the overall study: Collaborator samples came from the United States, Italy and Spain and covered acute and convalescent phases of COVID-19. Deeply sampled blood TCRbeta repertoires from subjects exposed to, actively infected with, or recovered from COVID-19 were included in the dataset. The repertoires were made available in a free public database intended to serve as a resource for research on the immune response to SARS-CoV-2. The samples were drawn from two sources: the first 160 participants of the ongoing ImmuneRACE study, and over 950 subjects contributed by 6 global collaborators. The sample metadata nearly always contained a de-identified subject ID, COVID-19 status, age in years and sex. Where available, HLA class I and class II types were taken from metadata supplied by the sample provider and were not determined by assay-based typing. The prospective study material was composed of cDNA or gDNA derived from T cells, B-cell-depleted T cells, or PBMCs.

TCRbeta CDR3 regions were amplified from genomic DNA by means of the immunoSEQ Assay, a bias-controlled multiplex PCR. The authors' analysis ran thus. Within the assay, amplification of reference gene primers was used to estimate how many nucleated cells each sample contained. To quantify the absolute abundance of each unique TCRbeta CDR3 rearrangement, sequence reads were collapsed and filtered. For each sample, productive Simpson clonality was calculated as the square root of Simpson's diversity index over productive rearrangements. The clones in this table, taken by TCRdb from immuneACCESS, are in-frame only. Not every clone is retained; where verified, under half of the shortfall comes from an unresolved V gene, and the cause of the rest is unknown. From that table come the V and J calls and clone size; the DNA was used to work out D and trimming. The sample table records about 140,000 clones; approximately 83% of these occur just once. 3.5% to 4.5% of the sample is taken by the ten largest.

Comments on this clone: Its antigen specificity is not known. Qualities for individual bases were not recorded, and no much larger clone is one base off.

What the work shows at the level of the full study, not this receptor alone: The quantity of clinical and demographic metadata differed by source and by participant and was supplied without curation.

The collaborating institutions used their own protocols to collect whole blood in K2EDTA tubes. For TCRbeta analysis, collaborators shipped samples as frozen whole blood, isolated PBMCs, or DNA extracted from either of those sample types. Per the germline V gene, MNHEY is the CDR1 and SVGEGT is the CDR2. V loses 5 bases of germline sequence and J loses 5 bases, and the interval between the two ends is 10 bases. The CDR3 goes from the cysteine to the phenylalanine over 13 residues. CDR3 DNA is the only sequence kept; it has 39 bases, read in frame from the first base. The sample consisted of peripheral blood. Recombination linked TRBV6-2 or TRBV6-3 to TRBJ2-1; the D gene identity is not certain. This receptor was identified in a woman in her sixties with acute or convalescent COVID-19. The nucleotides read TGTGCCAGCAGTAGAATCGAGCACAATGAGCAGTTCTTC. The resulting protein is CASSRIEHNEQFF.